Each of the 27 T cell receptor beta chains below was sequenced from the same sample in a study of T cell responses to AZD1222 COVID-19 vaccine. The protocol was immunoSEQ multiplex PCR, while the TCRdb copy is restricted to in-frame clones and leaves out a portion. Altogether more than 250,000 clones are present, 85% to 95% being singletons, with the ten largest covering around 0.5%. This material consisted of peripheral blood, taken on day 0 of AZD1222 vaccination. Receptors originate from an adult in good health.

In DNA, the CDR3 is TGTGCCAGCAGCCTCTACGAGCAGTACTTC. Protein sequence: CASSLYEQYF. The chain has TRBV11-2 and TRBJ2-7; D gene uncertain. The CDR3 is made up of 10 amino acids. The V end was cut by 5 bases, the J end by 3 bases, with 2 bases between. Germline lookup yields CDR1 SGHAT and CDR2 FQNNGV.

The chain couples TRBV29-1 to TRBJ2-2, with TRBD1 identical over 9 bases. There are 17 residues in the CDR3. V lost 3 bases, J lost 8 bases, and 16 bases stayed unmatched. Germline V gene sequence: CDR1 SQVTM, CDR2 ANQGSEA. The CDR3 protein is CSVEGGIGQGFTGELFF. The CDR3 coding sequence is TGCAGCGTTGAGGGGGGGATAGGACAGGGGTTCACTGGGGAGCTGTTTTTT.

V gene TRBV9 combines with J gene TRBJ2-7; TRBD2 agrees at 11 bases. Unmatched junction bases numbered 2, after V lost 3 bases and J lost 3 bases. Germline V gene sequence: CDR1 SGDLS, CDR2 YYNGEE. This CDR3 spans 14 amino acids. This chain's CDR3 is CASSAGTSGYEQYF. For the CDR3, the DNA is TGTGCCAGCAGCGCCGGGACTAGCGGCTACGAGCAGTACTTC.

V and J are TRBV4-2 and TRBJ2-1, with TRBD2 matching 8 bases. Trimming cost V 4 bases and J 9 bases; bases outside gene matches: 11. This CDR3 has 15 residues. Germline lookup yields CDR1 LGHNA and CDR2 YNFKEQ. As DNA, the CDR3 is TGTGCCAGCAGCCTATACGAGCGGGAGTCGGGTGAGCAGTTCTTC. It yields the protein CASSLYERESGEQFF.

The genes are TRBV16 and TRBJ2-2; TRBD2 might be the D (5 bases). The germline gives CDR1 KGHSY, CDR2 FQNENV. CDR3 size: 13 residues. V was clipped by 4 bases and J by 4 bases, with 7 bases between them. CDR3 sequence: CASSPGTTGELFF. Written as DNA, the CDR3 is TGTGCCAGCAGCCCGGGAACCACCGGGGAGCTGTTTTTT.

This CDR3 reads CASSLSQSNQPQHF. The CDR3, as DNA: TGTGCCAGCAGCTTAAGCCAGTCCAATCAGCCCCAGCATTTT. The chain joins TRBV7-6 to TRBJ1-5, with D unresolved. V lost 2 bases to trimming and J lost 3 bases, with 8 bases between them. CDR3 length: 14 amino acids. The germline CDR1 and CDR2 sequences are SGHVS and FNYEAQ.

This chain uses TRBV6-5 with TRBJ2-1, with D possibly being TRBD2 (5 bases). The CDR3 length is 11 residues. V lost 10 bases and J lost 12, with 16 bases in between. Per the germline V gene, CDR1 is MNHEY and CDR2 is SVGAGI. CDR3 DNA sequence: TGTGCCACCTCCACTACACGGGGGCAGTTCTTC. Protein: CATSTTRGQFF.

The J gene is TRBJ1-6, the V gene TRBV27, with D unclear. The CDR3 is 14 residues long. V lost 3 bases, J lost 9 bases, and 12 bases lay in between. Germline V gives CDR1 MNHEY, CDR2 SMNVEV (reference sequence). CDR3 region: CASSLAAWGSPLHF. The CDR3 DNA reads TGTGCCAGCAGTTTGGCGGCATGGGGTTCACCCCTCCACTTT.

The rearrangement joins TRBV5-5 to TRBJ2-1, with a tentative D call TRBD1 (5 bases). The germline V gene encodes CDR1 SGHKS and CDR2 YYEKEE (reference sequence). This CDR3 region has 15 residues. Trimming removed 0 bases at V and 5 bases at J, with 12 bases between. The CDR3 coding sequence is TGTGCCAGCAGCTTGGGGCAGGGAAATCACAATGAGCAGTTCTTC. Protein sequence: CASSLGQGNHNEQFF.

The chain recombines TRBV7-9 with TRBJ2-1; TRBD1 agrees at 8 bases. After removal of 2 bases from V and 2 bases from J, the junction contained 5 bases not matched to a gene. This CDR3 is built from 16 residues. Germline CDR1 is SEHNR and CDR2 is FQNEAQ (reference sequence). The CDR3 is CASSLWQGAAYNEQFF. The CDR3 nucleotides are TGTGCCAGCAGCTTATGGCAGGGGGCGGCCTACAATGAGCAGTTCTTC.

The V call is TRBV9, the J call TRBJ1-1, with 7 bases aligning to TRBD1. In germline, CDR1 is SGDLS, CDR2 YYNGEE. CDR3 length: 15 amino acids. The J segment lost 1 base and the V segment lost 4 bases, leaving 7 bases of the junction unmatched. The CDR3 nucleotides are TGTGCCAGCAGCCCCCGAAGACAGGGGAACACTGAAGCTTTCTTT. The encoded protein is CASSPRRQGNTEAFF.

The rearrangement joins TRBV6-2 or TRBV6-3 to TRBJ2-5; 13 nucleotides match TRBD2. The ends lost 5 bases at V and 4 bases at J; junction bases unmatched: 4. Germline CDR1 is MNHEY and CDR2 is SVGEGT. The CDR3 covers 15 residues. CDR3 protein: CASSLLAGGIETQYF. The CDR3 DNA follows: TGTGCCAGCAGTCTACTAGCGGGAGGGATAGAGACCCAGTACTTC.

This rearrangement joins TRBV6-5 to TRBJ2-7, with 10 positions matching TRBD2. The CDR3 consists of 15 residues. V gave up 5 bases and J gave up 1 base; unmatched junction bases: 5. Germline V gene sequence: CDR1 MNHEY, CDR2 SVGAGI. CDR3 DNA sequence: TGTGCCAGCAGTATCGGACTAGCGGTATCCTACGAGCAGTACTTC. Translation gives CASSIGLAVSYEQYF.

The sample holds one count of this clone. CDR3: CASSLTGKAEAFF. The CDR3 nucleotides read TGTGCCAGCAGCCTGACGGGCAAAGCTGAAGCTTTCTTT. The chain carries TRBV5-5 and TRBJ1-1, with D unclear. Germline V CDR1 and CDR2: SGHKS, YYEKEE (reference sequence). This CDR3 contains 13 residues. V was pared by 4 bases and J by 6 bases, with 13 bases between.

This clone was seen only once. The chain is built from TRBV14 and TRBJ2-7; tentative D call: TRBD2 (6 bases). Germline V lookup: CDR1 SGHDN, CDR2 FVKESK. V gave up 0 bases and J gave up 4 bases, with 13 bases separating them. The CDR3 consists of 15 residues. CDR3 coding DNA: TGTGCCAGCAGCCAAGATCCGGGAGTCCCTTACGAGCAGTACTTC. This translates into CASSQDPGVPYEQYF.

The rearrangement joins TRBV9 to TRBJ1-1; D is unclear. The CDR3 spans 14 residues. The ends were cut back, 2 bases at V and 1 base at J, with 9 bases in the middle. In germline, CDR1 is SGDLS, CDR2 YYNGEE. The CDR3: CASSVHLANTEAFF. CDR3 in DNA: TGTGCCAGCAGCGTGCACTTAGCGAACACTGAAGCTTTCTTT.

V and J are TRBV9 and TRBJ2-7; either TRBD1 or TRBD2 may fit D (8 bases each). Germline CDR1 reads SGDLS; CDR2 reads YYNGEE. The CDR3 consists of 15 residues. Trimming removed 2 bases at V and 3 bases at J, with 15 bases between. As DNA, the CDR3 is TGTGCCAGCAGCGTGGGACTAGGACAGGGCTACGAGCAGTACTTC. This sequence encodes CASSVGLGQGYEQYF.

The chain recombines TRBV2 with TRBJ2-5; TRBD2 agrees at 9 bases. The V segment lost 2 bases and the J segment 5 bases; nucleotides outside the gene matches: 3. The CDR3 extends over 14 amino acids. Looked up from germline, CDR1 is SNHLY and CDR2 is FYNNEI. The CDR3 nucleotides read TGTGCCAGCAGTGAAAGACTAGCGGTGGAGACCCAGTACTTC. This sequence encodes CASSERLAVETQYF.

This sequence joins TRBV7-2 and TRBJ2-7; possibly TRBD2 for D (6 bases). The CDR3 consists of 15 residues. The V end was cut by 5 bases, the J end by 0 bases, with 14 bases between. Per the germline V gene, CDR1 is SGHTA and CDR2 is FQGNSA. Here the CDR3 DNA reads TGTGCCAGCAGCCCCCTAGCCGGGAGCTCCTACGAGCAGTACTTC. This translates into CASSPLAGSSYEQYF.

The chain carries TRBV2 and TRBJ1-5, with unresolved D. The germline CDR1 and CDR2 sequences are SNHLY and FYNNEI. The CDR3 sequence is 14 residues long. V dropped 3 bases and J dropped 6 bases, with 12 bases sitting between them. In DNA form, the CDR3 reads TGTGCCAGCAGTGATACATCCTCGGGTCAGCCCCAGCATTTT. Amino acid sequence: CASSDTSSGQPQHF.

This chain connects TRBV7-9 to TRBJ2-1; TRBD2 matches 10 bases. The germline CDR1 and CDR2 sequences are SEHNR and FQNEAQ (reference sequence). CDR3 length: 15 residues. With 3 bases clipped from V and 6 bases from J, the junction kept 5 bases outside the gene matches. In DNA, the CDR3 is TGTGCCAGCAGCTTTAATAGCGGGAGGATCAATGAGCAGTTCTTC. Protein: CASSFNSGRINEQFF.

The chain carries TRBV28 and TRBJ1-4; D gene ambiguous. This CDR3 spans 15 amino acids. CDR1 is MDHEN, CDR2 SYDVKM, per germline. V shed 3 bases and J shed 0 bases, with 8 bases lying between them. This CDR3 is CASSFWMATNEKLFF. CDR3 DNA sequence: TGTGCCAGCAGTTTTTGGATGGCAACTAATGAAAAACTGTTTTTT.

The J gene is TRBJ2-1, the V gene TRBV4-1; D uncertain. Germline assignment: CDR1 MGHRA and CDR2 YSYEKL. This CDR3 is built from 15 residues. Trimming took off 0 bases at V and 15 bases at J, with 21 bases between the two ends. DNA of the CDR3: TGCGCCAGCAGCCAAGAGGGAAACTCTTTGGGGAAGGGGTTCTTC. It yields the protein CASSQEGNSLGKGFF.

The V and J genes are TRBV30 and TRBJ2-5, with 10 bases that match TRBD2. From germline, CDR1 is GTSNPN and CDR2 SVGIG (reference sequence). After removal of 3 bases from V and 4 bases from J, the junction contained 2 bases not matched to a gene. This CDR3 comprises 13 residues. The DNA of the CDR3 is TGTGCCTGGAGAAGACTAGCGGGAGAGACCCAGTACTTC. Protein product: CAWRRLAGETQYF.

V usage is TRBV18 and J usage is TRBJ2-7; D might be TRBD2 (6 bases). CDR1 KGHSH and CDR2 LQKENI come from the germline V gene. This CDR3 comprises 14 residues. V was pared by 3 bases and J by 7 bases, with 16 bases between. CDR3 coding DNA: TGTGCCAGCTCACCGGCGCCCCAGGACTATGAGCAGTACTTC. Its translation is CASSPAPQDYEQYF.

The chain carries TRBV6-6 and TRBJ2-7; 8 nucleotides line up with TRBD2. V was pared by 2 bases and J by 3 bases, with 6 bases of the junction left unmatched. Germline CDR1 MNHNY, CDR2 SVGAGI (reference sequence). This CDR3 spans 15 amino acids. CDR3 residues: CASSYPGTSDYEQYF. In DNA, the CDR3 is TGTGCCAGCAGTTACCCAGGGACTAGTGACTACGAGCAGTACTTC.

The genes are TRBV2 and TRBJ2-1; 7 bases line up with TRBD1. The junction had 6 bases not matched to a gene; V was cut back by 7 bases and J by 12 bases. The V gene's germline CDR1 is SNHLY and CDR2 FYNNEI. The CDR3 spans 11 residues. The CDR3 DNA sequence: TGTGCCAGCACAGACAGGGTTGGGCAGTTCTTC. This codes for CASTDRVGQFF.